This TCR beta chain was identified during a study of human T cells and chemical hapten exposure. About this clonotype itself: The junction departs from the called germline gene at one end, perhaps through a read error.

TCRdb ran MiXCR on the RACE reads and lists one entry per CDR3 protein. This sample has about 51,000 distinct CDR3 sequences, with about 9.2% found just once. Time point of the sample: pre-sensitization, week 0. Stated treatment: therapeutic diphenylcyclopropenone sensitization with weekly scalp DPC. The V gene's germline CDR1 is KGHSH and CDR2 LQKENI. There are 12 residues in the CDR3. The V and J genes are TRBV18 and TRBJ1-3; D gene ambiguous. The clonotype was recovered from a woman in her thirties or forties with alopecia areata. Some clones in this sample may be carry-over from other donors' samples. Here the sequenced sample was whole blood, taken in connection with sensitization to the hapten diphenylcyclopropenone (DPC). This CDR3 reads CASSLPGNPIYF. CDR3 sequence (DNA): TGTGCCAGCTCACTGCCTGGAAACCCCATATATTTT.